The T cell receptor beta chain described here comes from a study of blood T cells in healthy people across ages. A second PCR, run for about 6 to 11 cycles, used a sample-barcoded 5' primer plus a J-beta primer mix. Every molecule of cDNA carried a tag from a template-switch adaptor with 12 random nucleotides. Using its own MiXCR run on the 5' RACE reads, TCRdb lists one record per CDR3 protein. Of 700,000 to 950,000 distinct CDR3 sequences in the sample, 58% are singletons; the top ten hold about 20%. V was trimmed by 2 bases and J by 7 bases, leaving 15 bases between them. CDR3 size: 14 residues. Caucasian, healthy and from Russia, the donors were aged between about 6 and 90. Concerning this clonotype itself: No antigen is known for it.

Broader study findings: Diversity was estimated from one million T cells, and these estimates were considered underestimates.

The TCR originated in a man aged 25 to 40 in good health. The sample consisted of blood. The rearrangement links TRBV12-3 or TRBV12-4 to TRBJ2-7; D remains unclear. DNA for the CDR3: TGTGCCAGCAGTTTATGGGTTAGAACATCGGAGCAGTACTTC. Amino acids: CASSLWVRTSEQYF.